The rows below give T cell receptor beta chains drawn from one sample of a study of sequential checkpoint blockade in melanoma. Measured with immunoSEQ multiplex PCR; TCRdb has only the in-frame clones, and not every one. The repertoire holds around 39,000 clones, around four fifths seen once, with less than 7% in the top ten. The sample in question was CD8+ T cells sorted from blood (inferred from file names), obtained from a patient given nivolumab and ipilimumab in sequence. The receptor source for this set is a human donor with melanoma. Both conserved end residues are part of each CDR3. D genes are given only for firm matches. Size is omitted from some rows. Given values are once, few, many or a class for expanded clones.

V gene: TRBV11-2
D gene: TRBD2
clone size: NA
CDR3 length: 17
J gene: TRBJ2-1
CDR3 DNA: TGTGCCAGCAGCATCGGGACTAGCGGAAGGGGGAACAATGAGCAGTTCTTC
CDR3 protein: CASSIGTSGRGNNEQFF

V gene: TRBV7-9
D gene: NA
clone size: few
CDR3 length: 12
J gene: TRBJ1-2
CDR3 DNA: TGTGCCAGCAGCTTGGGCAACTATGGCTACACCTTC
CDR3 protein: CASSLGNYGYTF

V gene: TRBV19
D gene: NA
clone size: NA
CDR3 length: 17
J gene: TRBJ2-2
CDR3 DNA: TGTGCCAGTAGCGACGCGTTCCAGCGGACGAACACCGGGGAGCTGTTTTTT
CDR3 protein: CASSDAFQRTNTGELFF

V gene: TRBV21-1
D gene: NA
clone size: NA
CDR3 length: 14
J gene: TRBJ1-4
CDR3 DNA: TGTGCCAGCAGCAAACATTTCACTAATGAAAAACTGTTTTTT
CDR3 protein: CASSKHFTNEKLFF

V gene: TRBV9
D gene: NA
clone size: NA
CDR3 length: 14
J gene: TRBJ1-1
CDR3 DNA: TGTGCCAGCAGCGCAGTCAGTACAGCCCTTGAAGCTTTCTTT
CDR3 protein: CASSAVSTALEAFF

V gene: TRBV19
D gene: NA
clone size: NA
CDR3 length: 15
J gene: TRBJ2-7
CDR3 DNA: TGTGCCAGTAGTATATCGGACTCCTCCCTCTACGAGCAGTACTTC
CDR3 protein: CASSISDSSLYEQYF

V gene: TRBV20-1
D gene: TRBD1
clone size: NA
CDR3 length: 11
J gene: TRBJ1-2
CDR3 DNA: TGCAGTGCGCGGACAGGGAGAGGCTACACCTTC
CDR3 protein: CSARTGRGYTF

V gene: TRBV19
D gene: TRBD2
clone size: NA
CDR3 length: 14
J gene: TRBJ2-1
CDR3 DNA: TGTGCCAGTAGTGGATTACTAGCGGACAATGAGCAGTTCTTC
CDR3 protein: CASSGLLADNEQFF

V gene: TRBV30
D gene: NA
clone size: NA
CDR3 length: 16
J gene: TRBJ1-3
CDR3 DNA: TGTGCCTGGAGTGACCCGAGCGGGCCCTCTGGAAACACCATATATTTT
CDR3 protein: CAWSDPSGPSGNTIYF

V gene: TRBV2
D gene: NA
clone size: NA
CDR3 length: 13
J gene: TRBJ2-7
CDR3 DNA: TGTGCCAGCAGTGAACTAGCCAGCTACGAGCAGTACTTC
CDR3 protein: CASSELASYEQYF

V gene: TRBV28
D gene: TRBD1
clone size: few
CDR3 length: 15
J gene: TRBJ2-1
CDR3 DNA: TGTGCCAGCAGTTTATATGGACAGGGCTACAATGAGCAGTTCTTC
CDR3 protein: CASSLYGQGYNEQFF

V gene: TRBV6-6
D gene: TRBD2
clone size: NA
CDR3 length: 15
J gene: TRBJ2-1
CDR3 DNA: TGTGCCAGCAGTCAAAGCGGGGGCGCTTACAATGAGCAGTTCTTC
CDR3 protein: CASSQSGGAYNEQFF

V gene: TRBV6-5
D gene: TRBD1
clone size: NA
CDR3 length: 15
J gene: TRBJ2-1
CDR3 DNA: TGTGCCAGCAGCCGCGACAGGGCCACCTACAATGAGCAGTTCTTC
CDR3 protein: CASSRDRATYNEQFF

V gene: TRBV7-6
D gene: NA
clone size: NA
CDR3 length: 16
J gene: TRBJ2-5
CDR3 DNA: TGTGCCAGCAGCTTAGGGGGCTATCACCTCCCCGAGACCCAGTACTTC
CDR3 protein: CASSLGGYHLPETQYF

V gene: TRBV28
D gene: NA
clone size: once
CDR3 length: 18
J gene: TRBJ1-3
CDR3 DNA: TGTGCCAGCAGTTTTGGTCTAATGAGGGAATCCTCTGGAAACACCATATATTTT
CDR3 protein: CASSFGLMRESSGNTIYF

V gene: TRBV6-1
D gene: TRBD1
clone size: NA
CDR3 length: 15
J gene: TRBJ1-2
CDR3 DNA: TGTGCCAGCAGTGAACAGGGGGGCTCCCTCTATGGCTACACCTTC
CDR3 protein: CASSEQGGSLYGYTF

V gene: TRBV6-1
D gene: TRBD2
clone size: NA
CDR3 length: 15
J gene: TRBJ2-1
CDR3 DNA: TGTGCCAGCGGTACTAGCGGAAGCTCCTACAATGAGCAGTTCTTC
CDR3 protein: CASGTSGSSYNEQFF

V gene: TRBV6-5
D gene: TRBD1
clone size: NA
CDR3 length: 14
J gene: TRBJ1-2
CDR3 DNA: TGTGCCAGCAGGCCTGACAGGGTTAATATTGGCTACACCTTC
CDR3 protein: CASRPDRVNIGYTF

V gene: TRBV6-5
D gene: TRBD2
clone size: NA
CDR3 length: 14
J gene: TRBJ2-3
CDR3 DNA: TGTGCCAGCAGTTCGGGCGGGGGGGCAGATACGCAGTATTTT
CDR3 protein: CASSSGGGADTQYF

V gene: TRBV27
D gene: NA
clone size: NA
CDR3 length: 15
J gene: TRBJ1-5
CDR3 DNA: TGTGCCAGCAGTTTATTTGGCGGTTACAATCAGCCCCAGCATTTT
CDR3 protein: CASSLFGGYNQPQHF

V gene: TRBV29-1
D gene: NA
clone size: NA
CDR3 length: 16
J gene: TRBJ1-1
CDR3 DNA: TGCAGCGTTGAAGATCACGGGTTTGGCGTAAGGCCTGAAGCTTTCTTT
CDR3 protein: CSVEDHGFGVRPEAFF

V gene: TRBV21-1
D gene: NA
clone size: few
CDR3 length: 15
J gene: TRBJ2-7
CDR3 DNA: TGTGCCAGCAGCCCCCGGGACAGGGGGCTCTACGAGCAGTACTTC
CDR3 protein: CASSPRDRGLYEQYF

V gene: TRBV7-9
D gene: NA
clone size: NA
CDR3 length: 12
J gene: TRBJ2-7
CDR3 DNA: TGTGCCAGCAGCTTAGTCAACTACGAGCAGTACTTC
CDR3 protein: CASSLVNYEQYF

V gene: TRBV5-4
D gene: NA
clone size: NA
CDR3 length: 14
J gene: TRBJ2-3
CDR3 DNA: TGTGCCAGCAGCTTGGCGTCTAGCACAGATACGCAGTATTTT
CDR3 protein: CASSLASSTDTQYF

V gene: TRBV4-1
D gene: TRBD1
clone size: few
CDR3 length: 16
J gene: TRBJ1-2
CDR3 DNA: TGCGCCAGCAGCCTCGTAGGACAGGGGGCTTTGGGTGGCTACACCTTC
CDR3 protein: CASSLVGQGALGGYTF

V gene: TRBV9
D gene: NA
clone size: NA
CDR3 length: 12
J gene: TRBJ2-3
CDR3 DNA: TGTGCCAGCAGCTCAGGAACAGATACGCAGTATTTT
CDR3 protein: CASSSGTDTQYF

V gene: TRBV28
D gene: TRBD2
clone size: NA
CDR3 length: 15
J gene: TRBJ2-7
CDR3 DNA: TGTGCCAGCAGCGCTTTTGGGGGACTAGTCCACGAGCAGTACTTC
CDR3 protein: CASSAFGGLVHEQYF

V gene: TRBV7-6
D gene: NA
clone size: NA
CDR3 length: 13
J gene: TRBJ2-7
CDR3 DNA: TGTGCCAGCAGCTTAGAAGGGGCCGGGGAGCAGTACTTC
CDR3 protein: CASSLEGAGEQYF

V gene: TRBV28
D gene: TRBD1
clone size: NA
CDR3 length: 19
J gene: TRBJ2-1
CDR3 DNA: TGTGCCAGCAGTTTTAGTGTAGGACAGGGGTCTTTATCCTACAATGAGCAGTTCTTC
CDR3 protein: CASSFSVGQGSLSYNEQFF

V gene: TRBV4-1
D gene: TRBD1
clone size: NA
CDR3 length: 15
J gene: TRBJ2-5
CDR3 DNA: TGCGCCAGCAGCCAAGAAGGGACAGAGCAAGAGACCCAGTACTTC
CDR3 protein: CASSQEGTEQETQYF

V gene: TRBV30
D gene: NA
clone size: NA
CDR3 length: 14
J gene: TRBJ2-7
CDR3 DNA: TGTGCCTGGACCTACTGGGGCACCACCTACGAGCAGTACTTC
CDR3 protein: CAWTYWGTTYEQYF

V gene: TRBV6-4
D gene: TRBD1
clone size: NA
CDR3 length: 16
J gene: TRBJ2-7
CDR3 DNA: TGTGCCAGCAGGGGAGAGAGGGGGCTTGCTGTCTACGAGCAGTACTTC
CDR3 protein: CASRGERGLAVYEQYF

V gene: TRBV11-2
D gene: NA
clone size: NA
CDR3 length: 13
J gene: TRBJ2-3
CDR3 DNA: TGTGCCAGCAGCTTAGTAGGGGCTGATACGCAGTATTTT
CDR3 protein: CASSLVGADTQYF

V gene: TRBV19
D gene: TRBD2
clone size: NA
CDR3 length: 17
J gene: TRBJ2-7
CDR3 DNA: TGTGCCAGTAGTCTCAGGACTAGCGGGGGACTTATCTACGAGCAGTACTTC
CDR3 protein: CASSLRTSGGLIYEQYF

V gene: TRBV29-1
D gene: TRBD1
clone size: NA
CDR3 length: 14
J gene: TRBJ2-2
CDR3 DNA: TGCAGCGTCGAGGACAGGGGGGACACCGGGGAGCTGTTTTTT
CDR3 protein: CSVEDRGDTGELFF

V gene: TRBV25-1
D gene: NA
clone size: NA
CDR3 length: 15
J gene: TRBJ2-7
CDR3 DNA: TGTGCCAGCAGTGTTGGTTACAGATCCTCCTACGAGCAGTACTTC
CDR3 protein: CASSVGYRSSYEQYF

V gene: TRBV7-6
D gene: NA
clone size: NA
CDR3 length: 15
J gene: TRBJ2-3
CDR3 DNA: TGTGCCAGCAGCCGAAGCGGTATGAACACAGATACGCAGTATTTT
CDR3 protein: CASSRSGMNTDTQYF

V gene: TRBV10-3
D gene: NA
clone size: NA
CDR3 length: 15
J gene: TRBJ1-2
CDR3 DNA: TGTGCCATCAGTGAGTCAACGGGGTCTAACTATGGCTACACCTTC
CDR3 protein: CAISESTGSNYGYTF

V gene: TRBV5-6
D gene: NA
clone size: NA
CDR3 length: 15
J gene: TRBJ1-6
CDR3 DNA: TGTGCCAGCAGCTTCACGGAGTCCGATAATTCACCCCTCCACTTT
CDR3 protein: CASSFTESDNSPLHF

V gene: TRBV9
D gene: TRBD1
clone size: NA
CDR3 length: 13
J gene: TRBJ1-4
CDR3 DNA: TGTGCCAGCTCCGGGACAGGGAATGAAAAACTGTTTTTT
CDR3 protein: CASSGTGNEKLFF

V gene: TRBV13
D gene: TRBD2
clone size: NA
CDR3 length: 15
J gene: TRBJ2-5
CDR3 DNA: TGTGCCAGCAGCCCCGGACTAGCGGGCCAAGAGACCCAGTACTTC
CDR3 protein: CASSPGLAGQETQYF

V gene: TRBV5-6
D gene: NA
clone size: NA
CDR3 length: 15
J gene: TRBJ1-2
CDR3 DNA: TGTGCCAGCAGCTTGGGGTCCAGCGGATATGATGGCTACACCTTC
CDR3 protein: CASSLGSSGYDGYTF

V gene: TRBV7-9
D gene: TRBD1
clone size: NA
CDR3 length: 14
J gene: TRBJ2-5
CDR3 DNA: TGTGCCAGCAGCTCCGGACAGGGGGCCAGGGAGCAGTACTTC
CDR3 protein: CASSSGQGAREQYF

V gene: TRBV14
D gene: NA
clone size: NA
CDR3 length: 15
J gene: TRBJ2-3
CDR3 DNA: TGTGCCAGCAGCCAAGTCGGCGGGAGCACAGATACGCAGTATTTT
CDR3 protein: CASSQVGGSTDTQYF

V gene: TRBV19
D gene: NA
clone size: NA
CDR3 length: 13
J gene: TRBJ2-1
CDR3 DNA: TGTGCCAGTAGTGGCCCCCGGAGCAATGAGCAGTTCTTC
CDR3 protein: CASSGPRSNEQFF

V gene: TRBV4-3
D gene: NA
clone size: NA
CDR3 length: 13
J gene: TRBJ1-2
CDR3 DNA: TGCGCCAGCAGCCAAAGTCCGGGGGATGGCTACACCTTC
CDR3 protein: CASSQSPGDGYTF

V gene: TRBV6-5
D gene: TRBD1
clone size: NA
CDR3 length: 15
J gene: TRBJ1-1
CDR3 DNA: TGTGCCAGCAGTTATGAGGGGGCGTGGAACACTGAAGCTTTCTTT
CDR3 protein: CASSYEGAWNTEAFF

V gene: TRBV14
D gene: TRBD1
clone size: few
CDR3 length: 16
J gene: TRBJ2-3
CDR3 DNA: TGTGCCAGCAGCCAAGGAGGGGGCATGAGAGCAGATACGCAGTATTTT
CDR3 protein: CASSQGGGMRADTQYF

V gene: TRBV5-6
D gene: NA
clone size: NA
CDR3 length: 15
J gene: TRBJ1-6
CDR3 DNA: TGTGCCAGCAGTCCCAGGGAGGCCTATAATTCACCCCTCCACTTT
CDR3 protein: CASSPREAYNSPLHF

V gene: TRBV5-1
D gene: TRBD2
clone size: NA
CDR3 length: 16
J gene: TRBJ2-1
CDR3 DNA: TGCGCCAGCAGCCCAGGACTAGCCCATTCCTACAATGAGCAGTTCTTC
CDR3 protein: CASSPGLAHSYNEQFF

V gene: TRBV27
D gene: TRBD2
clone size: NA
CDR3 length: 14
J gene: TRBJ2-7
CDR3 DNA: TGTGCCAGCAAACTAGCGGGGGAACCCTACGAGCAGTACTTC
CDR3 protein: CASKLAGEPYEQYF

V gene: TRBV19
D gene: TRBD2
clone size: NA
CDR3 length: 14
J gene: TRBJ2-7
CDR3 DNA: TGTGCCAGTAGCCCCACGGGAGGGCCTGGCGAGCAGTACTTC
CDR3 protein: CASSPTGGPGEQYF

V gene: TRBV27
D gene: NA
clone size: NA
CDR3 length: 14
J gene: TRBJ1-3
CDR3 DNA: TGTGCCAGCAGTAAAGGACAGCCTGGAAACACCATATATTTT
CDR3 protein: CASSKGQPGNTIYF

V gene: TRBV5-1
D gene: NA
clone size: NA
CDR3 length: 14
J gene: TRBJ2-2
CDR3 DNA: TGCGCCAGTTCGGCGGGGTTGTCCACCGGGGAGCTGTTTTTT
CDR3 protein: CASSAGLSTGELFF

V gene: TRBV6-5
D gene: NA
clone size: NA
CDR3 length: 14
J gene: TRBJ2-7
CDR3 DNA: TGTGCCAGCAGTTACGGGTGGAGCTCCTACGAGCAGTACTTC
CDR3 protein: CASSYGWSSYEQYF